A selection of T cell receptor beta chains follows, all from one sample in a study of T cells after yellow fever vaccination. In TCRdb, the 5' RACE reads were re-called with MiXCR into one record per CDR3 protein. The sample includes more than 350,000 distinct CDR3 sequences, around a tenth seen only once; the top ten take around 18%. The sequenced sample was PBMCs, obtained on the day of the first yellow fever vaccination. These TCRs come from a man aged 18 to 30 who received the YFV17D yellow fever vaccine. The CDR3 runs from the conserved cysteine through the conserved F or W. A D gene is named only where the DNA matches it firmly.

J: TRBJ2-5
D: -
V: TRBV18
CDR3: CASSGSKRTQYF

J: TRBJ1-1
D: -
V: TRBV4-2
CDR3: CASSPGFDTEAFF

J: TRBJ2-5
D: -
V: TRBV6-1
CDR3: CASNQPGRETQYF

J: TRBJ2-3
D: -
V: TRBV9
CDR3: CASSARGAPTDTQYF

J: TRBJ1-1
D: TRBD1
V: TRBV7-9
CDR3: CASSLDRGAFF

J: TRBJ2-7
D: -
V: TRBV29-1
CDR3: CSVEDTDSYEQYF

J: TRBJ2-2
D: -
V: TRBV10-3
CDR3: CAISAYGTTTGELFF

J: TRBJ1-3
D: TRBD1
V: TRBV4-2
CDR3: CASSQGTANSGNTIYF

J: TRBJ1-2
D: TRBD1
V: TRBV6-1
CDR3: CASQPGQRKKSYGYTF

J: TRBJ2-1
D: -
V: TRBV7-8
CDR3: CASSSLTVTHEQFF

J: TRBJ2-5
D: TRBD2
V: TRBV12-3/TRBV12-4
CDR3: CASSRGLDGETQYF

J: TRBJ2-7
D: -
V: TRBV15
CDR3: CATSRDLDPLISYEQYF

J: TRBJ2-1
D: -
V: TRBV4-3
CDR3: CASSQGRGLIDEQFF

J: TRBJ1-1
D: -
V: TRBV5-6
CDR3: CASSRLGEGNTEAFF

J: TRBJ1-1
D: TRBD1
V: TRBV18
CDR3: CASSKDRHTEAFF